This is a list of T cell receptor beta chains from one sample in a study of blood T cell repertoires in COVID-19. Profiled with immunoSEQ multiplex PCR; TCRdb holds only in-frame clones, not every one. Among fewer than 300,000 clones listed, around 86% were seen once. Sequenced material: peripheral blood. These receptors all come from a man aged 40-49 years who had recovered from COVID-19. Both conserved end residues are part of each CDR3. The order of the fields is clone size, J gene, V gene, D gene, CDR3 DNA, CDR3 protein. A D gene is named only where the DNA matches it firmly. Part of the rows lack a size; the others show once, few, many or a class for expanded clones.

clone size: NA
J gene: TRBJ2-3
V gene: TRBV7-2
D gene: TRBD2
CDR3 DNA: TGTGCCAGCAGCTCGGGACTAGCGGGGGGTCCGGGCACAGATACGCAGTATTTT
CDR3 protein: CASSSGLAGGPGTDTQYF

clone size: NA
J gene: TRBJ1-2
V gene: TRBV9
D gene: NA
CDR3 DNA: TGTGCCAGCAGCGTAGGAGGAGACTATGGCTACACCTTC
CDR3 protein: CASSVGGDYGYTF

clone size: NA
J gene: TRBJ2-7
V gene: TRBV5-6
D gene: TRBD2
CDR3 DNA: TGTGCCAGCAGCCCCACCGGGAGGGGCAACGAGCAGTACTTC
CDR3 protein: CASSPTGRGNEQYF

clone size: NA
J gene: TRBJ2-2
V gene: TRBV29-1
D gene: TRBD1
CDR3 DNA: TGCAGCGTAGGGACAGGGTGGACCGGGGAGCTGTTTTTT
CDR3 protein: CSVGTGWTGELFF

clone size: NA
J gene: TRBJ2-5
V gene: TRBV12-3/TRBV12-4
D gene: NA
CDR3 DNA: TGTGCCAGCAAACCCCCCGGGGAAGAGACCCAGTACTTC
CDR3 protein: CASKPPGEETQYF

clone size: few
J gene: TRBJ2-7
V gene: TRBV7-9
D gene: NA
CDR3 DNA: TGTGCCAGCACCCTAGGCCCGCCCTACGAGCAGTACTTC
CDR3 protein: CASTLGPPYEQYF

clone size: NA
J gene: TRBJ1-5
V gene: TRBV27
D gene: NA
CDR3 DNA: TGTGCCAGCAGTTTTTCAGGGAATAGCAATCAGCCCCAGCATTTT
CDR3 protein: CASSFSGNSNQPQHF

clone size: NA
J gene: TRBJ2-1
V gene: TRBV19
D gene: TRBD2
CDR3 DNA: TGTGCCAGTAGTAGGCTAGCGGGGGGGTTATCCTACAATGAGCAGTTCTTC
CDR3 protein: CASSRLAGGLSYNEQFF

clone size: NA
J gene: TRBJ2-7
V gene: TRBV9
D gene: TRBD2
CDR3 DNA: TGTGCCAGCAGCGTAACCGGGACTAGCGCTTCCTACGAGCAGTACTTC
CDR3 protein: CASSVTGTSASYEQYF

clone size: NA
J gene: TRBJ1-2
V gene: TRBV18
D gene: TRBD1
CDR3 DNA: TGTGCCAGCTCACTCCAGGGGGCCCCGGGAGGCTACACCTTC
CDR3 protein: CASSLQGAPGGYTF

clone size: NA
J gene: TRBJ2-1
V gene: TRBV6-5
D gene: TRBD2
CDR3 DNA: TGTGCCAGCAGCACATTCACTAGCGGGGGTGAGCAGTTCTTC
CDR3 protein: CASSTFTSGGEQFF

clone size: NA
J gene: TRBJ2-7
V gene: TRBV5-1
D gene: NA
CDR3 DNA: TGCGCCAGCAGCCCGATGACAGCTACCTACGAGCAGTACTTC
CDR3 protein: CASSPMTATYEQYF

clone size: once
J gene: TRBJ2-3
V gene: TRBV7-3
D gene: NA
CDR3 DNA: TGTGCCAGCAGTTCGGGCGGGTCTACAGATACGCAGTATTTT
CDR3 protein: CASSSGGSTDTQYF

clone size: NA
J gene: TRBJ2-2
V gene: TRBV15
D gene: NA
CDR3 DNA: TGTGCCACCAGCAGAACCCGACAGGCTACCGGGGAGCTGTTTTTT
CDR3 protein: CATSRTRQATGELFF